This TCR beta chain was documented in a study of blood T cell repertoires in COVID-19. Study details: Whether acute or convalescent, the COVID-19 samples came from the United States, Italy and Spain. The cDNA or gDNA used as material had been derived from T cells, B-cell-depleted T cells, or PBMCs.

The ends were cut back, 6 bases at V and 2 bases at J, with 17 bases in the middle. The CDR3 consists of 16 residues. Germline assignment: CDR1 LNHDA and CDR2 SQIVND (reference sequence). Per the authors' pipeline: Reference gene primers were amplified, and this amplification served to estimate nucleated cell counts. Produced via immunoSEQ multiplex PCR; TCRdb's table is partial and in-frame only. V, J and clone size are those of that table, while D and trimming were read from the DNA. Of some 190,000 clones in the sample, around 85% were seen once. This rearrangement joins TRBV19 to TRBJ2-1; a possible D gene is TRBD2 (6 bases). The sample consisted of peripheral blood. The clonotype comes from a woman aged 45 to 65 with acute or convalescent COVID-19. The CDR3 region has the DNA TGTGCCAGTAGGGCCGGCGGGATGCTTACCTACAATGAGCAGTTCTTC. This sequence encodes CASRAGGMLTYNEQFF.